This is a list of T cell receptor beta chains from one sample in a study of radiotherapy plus CTLA-4 blockade in lung cancer. Sequenced by immunoSEQ multiplex PCR; TCRdb stores in-frame clones only, minus some. The table includes about 68,000 clones, around three quarters detected once. The sequenced sample was peripheral blood, obtained from a patient treated with radiotherapy plus ipilimumab. The receptors were gathered from a human donor with non-small cell lung cancer who had a complete response to radiotherapy plus ipilimumab. The CDR3 runs from the conserved cysteine through the conserved F or W. A D gene is named only where the DNA matches it firmly. Clone size is stated in some rows and not others, as once, few, many or a class when expanded.

D gene: .
V gene: TRBV5-4
CDR3 length: 16
J gene: TRBJ2-3
clone size: .
CDR3 DNA: TGTGCCAGCAGCTTGGGTAGAGGGCGTGCCACAGATACGCAGTATTTT
CDR3 protein: CASSLGRGRATDTQYF

D gene: .
V gene: TRBV28
CDR3 length: 15
J gene: TRBJ1-1
clone size: .
CDR3 DNA: TGTGCCAGCAGTTTTGGGGGCATGGTGAACACTGAAGCTTTCTTT
CDR3 protein: CASSFGGMVNTEAFF

D gene: TRBD1
V gene: TRBV19
CDR3 length: 14
J gene: TRBJ1-1
clone size: few
CDR3 DNA: TGTGCCAGCCGAGGGAGAGGGGGCATTACTGAAGCTTTCTTT
CDR3 protein: CASRGRGGITEAFF

D gene: .
V gene: TRBV28
CDR3 length: 15
J gene: TRBJ1-2
clone size: .
CDR3 DNA: TGTGCCAGCAGTTTGCCTGAGTGGGGGATCTATGGCTACACCTTC
CDR3 protein: CASSLPEWGIYGYTF

D gene: TRBD2
V gene: TRBV5-1
CDR3 length: 15
J gene: TRBJ2-1
clone size: few
CDR3 DNA: TGCGCCAGCACGGTAGCGGGAGGAGAAAGCAATGAGCAGTTCTTC
CDR3 protein: CASTVAGGESNEQFF

D gene: .
V gene: TRBV6-1
CDR3 length: 14
J gene: TRBJ1-2
clone size: .
CDR3 DNA: TGTGCCAGCAGTGAAAACACAGCGAACTATGGCTACACCTTC
CDR3 protein: CASSENTANYGYTF

D gene: .
V gene: TRBV7-2
CDR3 length: 14
J gene: TRBJ2-3
clone size: .
CDR3 DNA: TGTGCCAGCAGCCCCGGACAGAGCACAGATACGCAGTATTTT
CDR3 protein: CASSPGQSTDTQYF

D gene: TRBD2
V gene: TRBV7-2
CDR3 length: 15
J gene: TRBJ2-1
clone size: once
CDR3 DNA: TGTGCCAGCAGCATGGGACTAGCGGGGGGGCGGCAGCAGTTCTTC
CDR3 protein: CASSMGLAGGRQQFF

D gene: .
V gene: TRBV30
CDR3 length: 14
J gene: TRBJ1-2
clone size: .
CDR3 DNA: TGTGCCTGGAGTGTAGGCACCAGTGGCTATGGCTACACCTTC
CDR3 protein: CAWSVGTSGYGYTF

D gene: TRBD1
V gene: TRBV6-1
CDR3 length: 16
J gene: TRBJ1-4
clone size: few
CDR3 DNA: TGTGCCAGCAGTGACGGGTACGGACAGGCTAATGAAAAACTGTTTTTT
CDR3 protein: CASSDGYGQANEKLFF

D gene: TRBD1
V gene: TRBV28
CDR3 length: 14
J gene: TRBJ1-1
clone size: .
CDR3 DNA: TGTGCCAGCAGTCCGGGACAGGGCTCGACTGAAGCTTTCTTT
CDR3 protein: CASSPGQGSTEAFF

D gene: .
V gene: TRBV10-3
CDR3 length: 15
J gene: TRBJ2-7
clone size: .
CDR3 DNA: TGTGCCATCAGTGAGTCGCAGGGGAGATCCTACGAGCAGTACTTC
CDR3 protein: CAISESQGRSYEQYF

D gene: TRBD1
V gene: TRBV30
CDR3 length: 15
J gene: TRBJ1-1
clone size: .
CDR3 DNA: TGTGCCTGGAGTGTACCTGACAGGGTCTTCGCTGAAGCTTTCTTT
CDR3 protein: CAWSVPDRVFAEAFF

D gene: TRBD2
V gene: TRBV7-9
CDR3 length: 16
J gene: TRBJ2-3
clone size: .
CDR3 DNA: TGTGCCAGCAGGGCCCTAGCGGGGGTAGGAACAGATACGCAGTATTTT
CDR3 protein: CASRALAGVGTDTQYF

D gene: .
V gene: TRBV7-6
CDR3 length: 16
J gene: TRBJ2-3
clone size: .
CDR3 DNA: TGTGCCAGCACCCCAACTGGGCTAGCGAGCGCAGATACGCAGTATTTT
CDR3 protein: CASTPTGLASADTQYF

D gene: .
V gene: TRBV29-1
CDR3 length: 18
J gene: TRBJ2-1
clone size: .
CDR3 DNA: TGCAGCGTTGAACTAGGGGGGAGGGCTGGACTTTCCTACAATGAGCAGTTCTTC
CDR3 protein: CSVELGGRAGLSYNEQFF

D gene: .
V gene: TRBV27
CDR3 length: 17
J gene: TRBJ1-3
clone size: .
CDR3 DNA: TGTGCCAGCAGTTTATCGCGTGGGGGGGCCTCTGGAAACACCATATATTTT
CDR3 protein: CASSLSRGGASGNTIYF

D gene: .
V gene: TRBV9
CDR3 length: 15
J gene: TRBJ1-2
clone size: once
CDR3 DNA: TGTGCCAGCAGCGTAGCGAAGGGCTTTAACTATGGCTACACCTTC
CDR3 protein: CASSVAKGFNYGYTF

D gene: .
V gene: TRBV4-1
CDR3 length: 12
J gene: TRBJ2-5
clone size: .
CDR3 DNA: TGCGCCAGCAGCCGGCCTCAGGAGACCCAGTACTTC
CDR3 protein: CASSRPQETQYF

D gene: TRBD2
V gene: TRBV10-3
CDR3 length: 18
J gene: TRBJ2-1
clone size: .
CDR3 DNA: TGTGCCATCAGTGAGTCGGTGATAGCGGGAGGGTCCTACAATGAGCAGTTCTTC
CDR3 protein: CAISESVIAGGSYNEQFF

D gene: .
V gene: TRBV2
CDR3 length: 17
J gene: TRBJ1-6
clone size: once
CDR3 DNA: TGTGCCAGCAGTGAAGCGCTTTGGGGTAGAGGTAATTCACCCCTCCACTTT
CDR3 protein: CASSEALWGRGNSPLHF

D gene: .
V gene: TRBV11-2
CDR3 length: 15
J gene: TRBJ2-5
clone size: .
CDR3 DNA: TGTGCCAGCAGCTTTTCGGGGGGCCGCCAGGAGACCCAGTACTTC
CDR3 protein: CASSFSGGRQETQYF

D gene: TRBD1
V gene: TRBV19
CDR3 length: 14
J gene: TRBJ1-1
clone size: .
CDR3 DNA: TGTGCCAGTAGTCCCGACAGGGGGCTGAGTGAAGCTTTCTTT
CDR3 protein: CASSPDRGLSEAFF

D gene: .
V gene: TRBV4-3
CDR3 length: 14
J gene: TRBJ1-2
clone size: .
CDR3 DNA: TGCGCCAGCAGCCAGGAACAGGGACGGTATGGCTACACCTTC
CDR3 protein: CASSQEQGRYGYTF

D gene: .
V gene: TRBV5-6
CDR3 length: 11
J gene: TRBJ1-1
clone size: .
CDR3 DNA: TGTGCCAGCAGCTTACGGACTGAAGCTTTCTTT
CDR3 protein: CASSLRTEAFF

D gene: TRBD1
V gene: TRBV9
CDR3 length: 16
J gene: TRBJ2-1
clone size: few
CDR3 DNA: TGTGCCAGCAGCAGATCGGGACAGGGAAGTATCAATGAGCAGTTCTTC
CDR3 protein: CASSRSGQGSINEQFF

D gene: TRBD2
V gene: TRBV5-1
CDR3 length: 20
J gene: TRBJ2-7
clone size: .
CDR3 DNA: TGCGCCAGCAGCTCTAACTTACCGGGACTAGCGGGAGCACGTTCCTACGAGCAGTACTTC
CDR3 protein: CASSSNLPGLAGARSYEQYF

D gene: TRBD2
V gene: TRBV5-1
CDR3 length: 15
J gene: TRBJ2-3
clone size: once
CDR3 DNA: TGCGCCAGCAGCTTGGCCAGCGGGGGGGAGGATACGCAGTATTTT
CDR3 protein: CASSLASGGEDTQYF